Ten or more counts support the clone carrying this TCR beta chain. The antigen remains unidentified. Thyroid surgery was preceded by no treatment in any patient. CDR3 size: 15 residues. CDR1 is GTSNPN, CDR2 SVGIG, per germline (reference sequence). Between the trimmed V and J ends, which lost 2 bases and 8 bases, there was a span of 18 bases. The sample is drawn from a study of metastatic and nonmetastatic thyroid tumors. Turning to the study itself: From malignant and benign thyroid patients, repertoires in blood and in tumor or nodule tissue were compared.

Study results and limitations: Patients with malignant thyroid tumors reportedly had significantly higher TCR beta diversity than those with benign nodules, in blood and tumor.

TCRdb reanalyzed the PCR reads with MiXCR. The table has approximately 90,000 clones, approximately 12% seen once. The chain combines TRBV30 with TRBJ1-4, with a tentative D call TRBD1 (6 bases). The sequenced sample consisted of blood. The TCR was taken from a female donor with papillary thyroid cancer or a benign thyroid nodule (not recorded which). Some clones in this sample may be carry-over from other donors' samples. CDR3: CAWSSPQGIGEKLFF. Written as DNA, the CDR3 is TGTGCCTGGAGTTCACCGCAGGGGATAGGCGAAAAACTGTTTTTT.